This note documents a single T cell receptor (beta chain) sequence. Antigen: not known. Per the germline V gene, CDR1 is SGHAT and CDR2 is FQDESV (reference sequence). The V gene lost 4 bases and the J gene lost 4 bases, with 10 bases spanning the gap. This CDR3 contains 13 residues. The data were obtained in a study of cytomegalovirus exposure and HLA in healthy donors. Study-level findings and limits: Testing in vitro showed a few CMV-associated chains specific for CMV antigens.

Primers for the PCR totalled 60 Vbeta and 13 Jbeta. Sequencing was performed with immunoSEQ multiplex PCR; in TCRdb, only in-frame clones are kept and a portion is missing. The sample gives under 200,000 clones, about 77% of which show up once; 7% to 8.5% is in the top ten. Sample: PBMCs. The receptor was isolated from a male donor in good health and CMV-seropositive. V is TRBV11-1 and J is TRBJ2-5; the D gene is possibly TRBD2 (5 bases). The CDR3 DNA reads TGTGCCAGCAGCTCCAGAGGGATAGAGACCCAGTACTTC. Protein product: CASSSRGIETQYF.